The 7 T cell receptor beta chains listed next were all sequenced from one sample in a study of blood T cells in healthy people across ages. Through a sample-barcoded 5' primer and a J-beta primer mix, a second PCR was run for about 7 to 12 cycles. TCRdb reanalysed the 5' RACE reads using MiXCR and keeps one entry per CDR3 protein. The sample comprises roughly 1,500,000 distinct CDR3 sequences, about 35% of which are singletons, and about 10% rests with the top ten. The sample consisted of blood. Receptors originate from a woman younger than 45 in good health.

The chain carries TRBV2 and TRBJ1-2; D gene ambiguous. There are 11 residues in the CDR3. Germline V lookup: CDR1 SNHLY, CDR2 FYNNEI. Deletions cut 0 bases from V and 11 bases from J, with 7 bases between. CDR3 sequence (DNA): TGTGCCAGCAGTGAAGCAGGGCGGTACACCTTC. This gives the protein CASSEAGRYTF.

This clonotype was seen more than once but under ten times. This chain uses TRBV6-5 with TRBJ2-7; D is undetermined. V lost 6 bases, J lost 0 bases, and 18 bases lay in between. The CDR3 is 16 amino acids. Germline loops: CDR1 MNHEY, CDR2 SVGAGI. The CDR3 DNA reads TGTGCCAGCAGCGAGACGATCTACAGCGTCTCCTACGAGCAGTACTTC. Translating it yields CASSETIYSVSYEQYF.

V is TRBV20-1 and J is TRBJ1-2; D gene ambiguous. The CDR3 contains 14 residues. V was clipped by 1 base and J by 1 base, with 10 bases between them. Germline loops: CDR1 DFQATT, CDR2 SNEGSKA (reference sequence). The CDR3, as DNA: TGCAGTGCTAGAGTGGAGACTCTTAACTATGGCTACACCTTC. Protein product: CSARVETLNYGYTF.

The CDR3 sequence is CASDAGASYNEQFF. The CDR3 DNA reads TGTGCCAGCGATGCGGGAGCCTCCTACAATGAGCAGTTCTTC. The chain combines TRBV12-3 or TRBV12-4 with TRBJ2-1; 7 positions agree with TRBD2. The CDR3 has 14 residues. The junction had 4 bases not matched to a gene; V was cut back by 8 bases and J by 0 bases.

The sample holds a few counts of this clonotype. The CDR3 coding sequence is TGCAGCGTTGAACCGGGGATAGGAGGGAACGAGCAGTACTTC. Amino acid sequence: CSVEPGIGGNEQYF. The gene calls are TRBV29-1 and TRBJ2-7, with D possibly matching TRBD2 (6 bases). CDR1 is SQVTM and CDR2 is ANQGSEA in the germline V gene. This CDR3 is 14 amino acids long. Trimming removed 2 bases from V and 5 bases from J, with 16 bases in between.

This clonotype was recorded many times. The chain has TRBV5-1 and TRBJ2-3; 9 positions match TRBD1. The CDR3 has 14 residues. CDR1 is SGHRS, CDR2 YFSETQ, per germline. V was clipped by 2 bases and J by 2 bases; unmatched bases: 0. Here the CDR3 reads CASSLQGATDTQYF. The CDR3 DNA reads TGCGCCAGCAGCTTACAGGGGGCCACAGATACGCAGTATTTT. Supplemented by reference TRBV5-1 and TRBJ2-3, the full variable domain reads KAGVTQTPRYLIKTRGQQVTLSCSPISGHRSVSWYQQTPGQGLQFLFEYFSETQRNKGNFPGRFSGRQFSNSRSEMNVSTLELGDSALYLCASSLQGATDTQYFGPGTRLTVL.

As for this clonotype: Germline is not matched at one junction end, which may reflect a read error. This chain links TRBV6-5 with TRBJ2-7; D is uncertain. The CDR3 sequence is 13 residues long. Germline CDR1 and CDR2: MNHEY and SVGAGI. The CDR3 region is CANSYAEAYEQYF. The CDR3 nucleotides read TGTGCCAACAGTTATGCAGAGGCCTACGAGCAGTACTTC.